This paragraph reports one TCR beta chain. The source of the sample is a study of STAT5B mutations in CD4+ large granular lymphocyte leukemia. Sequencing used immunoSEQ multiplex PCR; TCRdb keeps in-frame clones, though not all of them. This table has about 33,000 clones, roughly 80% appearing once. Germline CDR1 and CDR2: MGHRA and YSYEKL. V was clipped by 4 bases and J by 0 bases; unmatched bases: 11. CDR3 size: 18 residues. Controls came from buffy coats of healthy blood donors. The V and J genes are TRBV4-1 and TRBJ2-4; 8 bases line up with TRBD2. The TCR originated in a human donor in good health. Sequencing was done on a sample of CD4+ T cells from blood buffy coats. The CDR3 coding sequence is TGCGCCAGCAGCCCCGGGGGGGGCAGGGTGGCAGCCAAAAACATTCAGTACTTC. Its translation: CASSPGGGRVAAKNIQYF.